This TCR beta chain was sequenced in a study of blood T cell repertoires in COVID-19. Produced via immunoSEQ multiplex PCR; TCRdb's table is partial and in-frame only. The top ten clones hold 1% of a sample with a few hundred thousand clones, roughly 90% of them seen once. The origin of this receptor is a woman in her 30s who had been exposed to COVID-19. The sequencing input was PBMCs or T cells enriched from blood (not recorded which).

CDR3 sequence: CASSVTRDRRAGANVLTF. CDR3 DNA: TGTGCCAGCAGCGTAACCCGGGACAGGAGGGCTGGGGCCAACGTCCTGACTTTC. V is TRBV5-5 and J is TRBJ2-6; 8 bases fit TRBD1. The CDR3 runs 18 residues. Germline-derived CDR1 and CDR2 are SGHKS and YYEKEE (reference sequence). Trimming cost V 4 bases and J 2 bases; bases outside gene matches: 11.